This TCR beta chain was documented in a study of cytomegalovirus exposure and HLA in healthy donors. The PCR employed 60 Vbeta primers together with 13 Jbeta primers. The assay was immunoSEQ multiplex PCR, and TCRdb's table has in-frame clones only and misses some. The sample lists about 82,000 clones, about 78% occurring once. The donors were healthy bone marrow donors. With regard to this clone: Its antigen is not identified.

Overall study results and limits: The study recorded about 150 TCR beta chains that were cytomegalovirus-associated. In an earlier analysis, in approximately 630 donors, most V segments appeared productive either ~87% or ~30% of the time.

The CDR3 runs to 15 residues. Unmatched junction bases numbered 4, after V lost 0 bases and J lost 2 bases. The germline gives CDR1 LNHNV, CDR2 YYDKDF (reference sequence). The rearrangement links TRBV15 to TRBJ2-7; 7 bases are a match to TRBD1. The sequence was obtained from a man between 50 and 59 years old in good health and CMV-seronegative. The sample was PBMCs. The chain's CDR3 is CATSRETGETYEQYF. The CDR3 region has the DNA TGTGCCACCAGCAGAGAAACAGGGGAAACCTACGAGCAGTACTTC.